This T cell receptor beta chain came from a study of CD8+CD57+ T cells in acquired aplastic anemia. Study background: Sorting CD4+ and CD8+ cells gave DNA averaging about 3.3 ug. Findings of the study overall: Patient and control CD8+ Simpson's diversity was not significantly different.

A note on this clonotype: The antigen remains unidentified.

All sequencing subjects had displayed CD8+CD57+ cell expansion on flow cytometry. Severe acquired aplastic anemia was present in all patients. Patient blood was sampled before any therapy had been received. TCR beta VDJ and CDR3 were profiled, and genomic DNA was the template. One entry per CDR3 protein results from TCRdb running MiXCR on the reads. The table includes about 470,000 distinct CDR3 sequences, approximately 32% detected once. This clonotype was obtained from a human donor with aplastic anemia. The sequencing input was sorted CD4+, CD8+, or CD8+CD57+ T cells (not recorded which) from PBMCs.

CDR3 DNA sequence: TGCGCCAGCAGCCCCCACGGGCAGTGGGGCACTGAAGCTTTCTTT. Amino acids: CASSPHGQWGTEAFF. The V and J genes are TRBV10-1 and TRBJ1-1; D remains unclear. The length of the CDR3 is 15 residues. The germline V and J ends were trimmed by 6 bases and 4 bases, with 18 bases remaining between them. Germline assignment: CDR1 WNHNN and CDR2 SYGVQD (reference sequence).